This is a list of T cell receptor beta chains from one sample in a study of cytomegalovirus exposure and HLA in healthy donors. TCRdb keeps only in-frame clones here, not all; method: immunoSEQ multiplex PCR. There are roughly 140,000 clones in the sample; 73% occur only once, and around 15% lies in the top ten. The sequenced sample was PBMCs. The receptors were sampled from a human donor in good health. Both conserved end residues are part of each CDR3. The D gene is left open where the match is weak. A row's size may be missing; if present it is once, few, many or a size class.

>TRBD2|once|TRBJ2-3|TRBV6-6
TGTGCCAGCAGTACTAGCGGGGTTACAGATACGCAGTATTTT
CASSTSGVTDTQYF
>TRBD1|.|TRBJ1-1|TRBV12-5
TGTGCTAGTGGTTTTACAGGGGGGACGGTGAACACTGAAGCTTTCTTT
CASGFTGGTVNTEAFF
>.|once|TRBJ2-5|TRBV21-1
TGTGCCAGCAGCAAAGACGGGAGGGCCTTTGAGACCCAGTACTTC
CASSKDGRAFETQYF
>TRBD2|.|TRBJ2-7|TRBV27
TGTGCCAGCAGTTTAGCGGGACTAGCGGGAGAGGTGTACTTC
CASSLAGLAGEVYF
>.|.|TRBJ1-1|TRBV6-5
TGTGCCAGCAGCTCAGGGGAGGGCACTGAAGCTTTCTTT
CASSSGEGTEAFF
>.|.|TRBJ1-2|TRBV5-4
TGTGCCAGCACCGCGAGTAGCAGGGCGTATGGCTACACCTTC
CASTASSRAYGYTF
>TRBD1|.|TRBJ1-5|TRBV19
TGTGCCAGTAGTATGATCGGACAGGGGAATCAGCCCCAGCATTTT
CASSMIGQGNQPQHF
>TRBD2|.|TRBJ2-1|TRBV7-3
TGTGCCAGCAGCGTAGATAGCGGGAGCTCCTACAATGAGCAGTTCTTC
CASSVDSGSSYNEQFF
>.|.|TRBJ1-1|TRBV18
TGTGCCAGCTCCCGGGGATCGGGGAACACTGAAGCTTTCTTT
CASSRGSGNTEAFF
>TRBD2|.|TRBJ2-3|TRBV30
TGTGCCTGGAAGCCGGCTAGCGGGTGGAGAGCGGGGTATTTT
CAWKPASGWRAGYF